A selection of T cell receptor beta chains follows, all from one sample in a study of Ad26.COV2.S vaccination and SARS-CoV-2 variants. The method was immunoSEQ multiplex PCR; TCRdb's version includes in-frame clones alone and lacks a portion of them. Of 350,000 to 400,000 clones listed, about nine tenths are singletons. Material: peripheral blood, obtained in a trial of Ad26.COV2.S vaccine versus placebo. The source of these receptors is a person aged 18-60 years who received the Ad26.COV2.S COVID-19 vaccine or a placebo. The CDR3 runs from the conserved cysteine through the conserved F or W. The order of the fields is J gene, V gene, CDR3 protein.

TRBJ1-2,TRBV5-1,CASSSAGDGGYTF
TRBJ2-7,TRBV28,CASSLGGVRYF
TRBJ2-3,TRBV12-3/TRBV12-4,CASSTGYTDTQYF
TRBJ1-5,TRBV6-2/TRBV6-3,CASSYADRNNQPQHF
TRBJ2-7,TRBV18,CASSPPSGYEQYF
TRBJ2-2,TRBV11-3,CASSPRPGTGVWNTGELFF
TRBJ2-3,TRBV2,CASSEGRGGLDTQYF
TRBJ1-2,TRBV12-3/TRBV12-4,CASNDGNYGYTF
TRBJ2-7,TRBV5-1,CASSLAGAAYEQYF
TRBJ1-6,TRBV9,CASRDLNGGPLHF
TRBJ2-5,TRBV5-6,CASSLVLGGTQYF
TRBJ1-4,TRBV20-1,CSASSREKLFF
TRBJ2-2,TRBV27,CASSLSGQGGTGELFF
TRBJ1-2,TRBV11-2,CASSLAQGNYGYTF
TRBJ2-7,TRBV19,CASSIQAGSYEQYF
TRBJ2-3,TRBV18,CASSPVLGGDTQYF
TRBJ1-3,TRBV4-1,CASSQEPRDFSGNTIYF
TRBJ2-2,TRBV10-2,CASKAKVNTGELFF
TRBJ1-1,TRBV20-1,CSASKGADTEAFF
TRBJ2-1,TRBV7-6,CASSLSSGGAANEQFF
TRBJ1-1,TRBV3-1/TRBV3-2,CASSQDQGAIPEAFF
TRBJ1-3,TRBV7-8,CASSAGQGTGNTIYF
TRBJ2-2,TRBV4-1,CASSLTEVTGELFF
TRBJ1-2,TRBV6-5,CAITSGQGGYTF
TRBJ1-6,TRBV2,CASFHDVGNSPLHF
TRBJ2-5,TRBV6-5,CASSYTLGQGQETQYF
TRBJ2-3,TRBV7-8,CASSLFQVGTDTQYF
TRBJ2-1,TRBV10-3,CAIKEGLAGPNSYNEQFF
TRBJ2-2,TRBV3-1/TRBV3-2,CASSQGLTSSSTGELFF
TRBJ2-1,TRBV10-3,CAISAKAGILGNEQFF
TRBJ2-7,TRBV4-1,CASSQVWTGERGSYEQYF
TRBJ2-7,TRBV7-8,CASSSWGAGGRGEQYF
TRBJ2-1,TRBV24-1,CATSDHFNNEQFF
TRBJ2-4,TRBV12-3/TRBV12-4,CASRAGNIQYF
TRBJ1-3,TRBV5-6,CASSLVTRWGSGNTIYF
TRBJ1-2,TRBV11-2,CASSPVLRQEDGYTF
TRBJ1-5,TRBV6-1,CASSEGTYSNQPQHF
TRBJ2-7,TRBV6-5,CASSKTGVSYEQYF
TRBJ1-2,TRBV7-2,CASSLASRAARGYTF
TRBJ1-3,TRBV4-1,CASSQYTGVGNTIYF
TRBJ2-7,TRBV13,CASSQGQGVSKQYF
TRBJ2-1,TRBV6-5,CASTKGARGGHEQFF
TRBJ1-2,TRBV13,CASRWALGRNYGYTF
TRBJ1-2,TRBV7-2,CASSLGTLGYTF
TRBJ2-7,TRBV18,CASSAEVEYEQYF
TRBJ1-6,TRBV5-1,CASSQGQDAGSPLHF
TRBJ1-2,TRBV19,CASSIKPGQGFGYTF
TRBJ1-1,TRBV28,CASSTLQGGKTEAFF
TRBJ1-1,TRBV15,CATTTVQLGEAFF
TRBJ1-1,TRBV7-2,CASSFPGAEAFF
TRBJ2-5,TRBV5-1,CASSFNWGGETQYF
TRBJ2-1,TRBV10-3,CAISGTIKNNEQFF
TRBJ2-2,TRBV5-4,CASSPGYGTSTGELFF
TRBJ1-2,TRBV5-1,CASSLGSSYGYTF
TRBJ1-3,TRBV10-3,CAISVSGNTIYF
TRBJ2-7,TRBV6-2/TRBV6-3,CASSYKGTYEQYF
TRBJ2-2,TRBV5-5,CASSLLQRAGELFF
TRBJ2-1,TRBV20-1,CSASEPRGNNEQFF
TRBJ1-2,TRBV3-1/TRBV3-2,CASSQRDRGPYGYTF